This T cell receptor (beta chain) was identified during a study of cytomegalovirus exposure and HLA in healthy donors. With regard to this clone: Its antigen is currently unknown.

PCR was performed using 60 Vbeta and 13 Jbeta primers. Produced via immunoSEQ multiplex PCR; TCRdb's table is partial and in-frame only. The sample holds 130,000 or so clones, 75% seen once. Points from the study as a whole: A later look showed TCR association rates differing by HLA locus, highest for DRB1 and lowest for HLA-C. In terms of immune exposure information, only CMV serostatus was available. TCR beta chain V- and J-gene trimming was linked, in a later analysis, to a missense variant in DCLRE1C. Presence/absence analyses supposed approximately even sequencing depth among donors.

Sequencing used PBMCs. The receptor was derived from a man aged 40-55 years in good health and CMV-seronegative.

CDR3 DNA: TGTGCCATCTCTCCGGGGGGCAGCACAGATACGCAGTATTTT. This gives the protein CAISPGGSTDTQYF. The chain is built from TRBV10-3 and TRBJ2-3; a weak D match, TRBD2 (7 bases). Trimming stripped 8 bases from V and 0 bases from J, with 12 bases between. The germline gives CDR1 ENHRY, CDR2 SYGVKD. The CDR3 sequence is 14 residues long.